Listed below are T cell receptor beta chains from one sample, sequenced in a study of blood T cell repertoires in COVID-19. Method: immunoSEQ multiplex PCR; TCRdb's copy keeps in-frame clones and lacks some. The sample consists of over 200,000 clones, roughly 80% of them appearing once. Input material: peripheral blood. Receptor source: a human donor in a cohort sampled during active COVID-19. Both conserved end residues are part of each CDR3. The D gene is left open where the match is weak. Size tells how often a clone was seen (once, few, many) or the class of an expanded clone, and some rows leave it out.

NA	TRBV7-2	NA	TRBJ2-3	CASSLVEGGNTQYF	TGTGCCAGCAGCTTAGTGGAGGGGGGGAATACGCAGTATTTT
TRBD2	TRBV27	medium-sized	TRBJ2-1	CASSLDPGLAGMEQFF	TGTGCCAGCAGTTTAGACCCGGGACTAGCGGGAATGGAGCAGTTCTTC
TRBD2	TRBV28	NA	TRBJ2-1	CATEGHWGLAGAYNEQFF	TGTGCCACCGAAGGGCATTGGGGACTAGCGGGAGCCTACAATGAGCAGTTCTTC
TRBD2	TRBV7-3	once	TRBJ2-1	CASSLMGAGGWNEQFF	TGTGCCAGCAGCTTAATGGGTGCGGGAGGGTGGAATGAGCAGTTCTTC
NA	TRBV25-1	NA	TRBJ1-1	CASSAGVNTEAFF	TGTGCCAGCAGTGCAGGGGTGAACACTGAAGCTTTCTTT
TRBD1	TRBV10-3	NA	TRBJ1-5	CAISETRGTGWGQPQHF	TGTGCCATCAGTGAGACCCGCGGGACAGGGTGGGGTCAGCCCCAGCATTTT
TRBD2	TRBV2	NA	TRBJ2-7	CASRDLSGRFDEQYF	TGTGCCAGCAGAGACCTTAGCGGGAGGTTCGACGAGCAGTACTTC
TRBD1	TRBV7-8	NA	TRBJ2-1	CASRRFRGFLYNEQFF	TGTGCCAGCAGGCGATTCAGGGGGTTTCTTTACAATGAGCAGTTCTTC
NA	TRBV28	NA	TRBJ1-1	CASSPDTNTEAFF	TGTGCCAGCAGTCCGGACACAAACACTGAAGCTTTCTTT
TRBD1	TRBV28	NA	TRBJ2-5	CASSTGGRETQYF	TGTGCCAGCAGTACAGGGGGCAGAGAGACCCAGTACTTC
NA	TRBV5-1	NA	TRBJ2-1	CASRSGTFTYNEQFF	TGCGCCAGCAGGTCCGGGACATTCACCTACAATGAGCAGTTCTTC
TRBD1	TRBV10-3	few	TRBJ1-1	CAISEAIYRGTHTEAFF	TGTGCCATCAGTGAGGCGATCTACAGGGGTACGCACACTGAAGCTTTCTTT
NA	TRBV12-5	NA	TRBJ1-4	CASGRPQSGGTTNEKLFF	TGTGCTAGTGGCCGGCCCCAAAGCGGGGGAACAACTAATGAAAAACTGTTTTTT
NA	TRBV25-1	NA	TRBJ1-6	CASSVTELSPLHF	TGTGCCAGCAGTGTTACAGAGTTGTCACCCCTCCACTTT
TRBD1	TRBV24-1	NA	TRBJ2-6	CATSDVTGGFGANVLTF	TGTGCCACCAGTGATGTGACAGGGGGCTTTGGGGCCAACGTCCTGACTTTC
NA	TRBV5-1	few	TRBJ2-2	CASSPGGGRNTGELFF	TGCGCCAGCAGCCCGGGGGGCGGGAGGAACACCGGGGAGCTGTTTTTT
TRBD1	TRBV5-6	NA	TRBJ2-5	CASSDTRDRGRFLETQYF	TGTGCCAGCAGCGACACCAGAGACAGGGGGCGCTTTCTAGAGACCCAGTACTTC
NA	TRBV28	NA	TRBJ1-3	CASSFPDSSGNTIYF	TGTGCCAGCAGTTTCCCGGACAGCTCTGGAAACACCATATATTTT
TRBD1	TRBV12-3/TRBV12-4	NA	TRBJ1-1	CASRTRQGVRAFF	TGTGCCAGCAGGACCCGACAGGGGGTGAGGGCTTTCTTT
NA	TRBV6-6	NA	TRBJ1-1	CASSHGAGEAFF	TGTGCCAGTTCCCACGGGGCGGGAGAAGCTTTCTTT
NA	TRBV5-3	NA	TRBJ1-2	CARSPHGNYGYTF	TGTGCCAGAAGCCCTCACGGGAACTATGGCTACACCTTC
TRBD1	TRBV7-2	NA	TRBJ1-2	CASSLGGQGSYGYTF	TGTGCCAGCAGCTTGGGTGGACAGGGCTCCTATGGCTACACCTTC
NA	TRBV27	NA	TRBJ2-2	CASSFLSRGELFF	TGTGCCAGCAGTTTCTTGTCTCGCGGGGAGCTGTTTTTT
TRBD1	TRBV7-8	NA	TRBJ1-2	CASSLKQGYGYTF	TGTGCCAGCAGCTTAAAACAGGGGTACGGCTACACCTTC
TRBD2	TRBV18	once	TRBJ2-3	CASSPGTSGSTDTQYF	TGTGCCAGCTCACCAGGGACTAGCGGGAGCACAGATACGCAGTATTTT
NA	TRBV7-2	NA	TRBJ1-5	CASSYLGVSNQPQHF	TGTGCCAGCAGCTACCTGGGCGTCAGCAATCAGCCCCAGCATTTT
NA	TRBV27	few	TRBJ2-7	CASSPDTGFNYEQYF	TGTGCCAGCAGTCCAGATACAGGGTTTAACTACGAGCAGTACTTC
NA	TRBV15	NA	TRBJ2-1	CATSRDRRASNEQFF	TGTGCCACCAGCAGAGATCGCCGAGCTTCCAATGAGCAGTTCTTC
NA	TRBV28	NA	TRBJ1-2	CASSLYRRDYTF	TGTGCCAGCAGTTTGTATCGGCGGGACTACACCTTC
NA	TRBV6-2/TRBV6-3	few	TRBJ1-2	CASSYLQGMDGYTF	TGTGCCAGCAGTTACCTTCAGGGTATGGATGGCTACACCTTC
NA	TRBV5-4	NA	TRBJ1-5	CASSLGGDQPQHF	TGTGCCAGCAGCTTGGGGGGGGATCAGCCCCAGCATTTT
TRBD1	TRBV27	NA	TRBJ2-7	CASSFGPGGYEQYF	TGTGCCAGCAGTTTTGGGCCAGGGGGCTACGAGCAGTACTTC
TRBD1	TRBV19	NA	TRBJ1-5	CASSIRQGNQPQHF	TGTGCCAGTAGTATTCGACAGGGAAATCAGCCCCAGCATTTT
TRBD2	TRBV7-9	NA	TRBJ2-7	CASSSSETSGSYEQYF	TGTGCCAGCAGCTCTTCCGAGACTAGCGGGAGCTACGAGCAGTACTTC
NA	TRBV28	NA	TRBJ2-7	CASIREYEQYF	TGTGCCAGCATCAGGGAATACGAGCAGTACTTC
TRBD1	TRBV7-2	NA	TRBJ1-3	CASSLAALTGGSGNTIYF	TGTGCCAGCAGCTTAGCGGCGTTGACAGGGGGCTCTGGAAACACCATATATTTT
NA	TRBV10-3	NA	TRBJ1-1	CAITGEDSGNTEAFF	TGTGCCATCACCGGAGAGGATTCGGGAAACACTGAAGCTTTCTTT
TRBD2	TRBV5-6	NA	TRBJ2-2	CASSFLPLAGGIGELFF	TGTGCCAGCAGCTTTCTCCCCTTGGCGGGGGGTATAGGGGAGCTGTTTTTT
NA	TRBV7-9	NA	TRBJ1-1	CASSLVAVNTEAFF	TGTGCCAGCAGCTTAGTTGCGGTGAACACTGAAGCTTTCTTT
NA	TRBV6-5	NA	TRBJ2-2	CASRTANTGELFF	TGTGCCAGCAGGACTGCGAACACCGGGGAGCTGTTTTTT
TRBD2	TRBV11-2	few	TRBJ2-7	CASSPGLAGIAYEQYF	TGTGCCAGCAGCCCCGGACTAGCGGGAATCGCCTACGAGCAGTACTTC
TRBD2	TRBV9	NA	TRBJ2-2	CASSVGTSGANTGELFF	TGTGCCAGCAGCGTAGGCACTAGCGGGGCGAACACCGGGGAGCTGTTTTTT
TRBD1	TRBV9	NA	TRBJ2-1	CASSSSSGGDHNEQFF	TGTGCCAGCAGCTCCAGCTCAGGGGGCGACCACAATGAGCAGTTCTTC
TRBD2	TRBV11-2	NA	TRBJ2-1	CASSSTLAGGYNEQFF	TGTGCCAGCAGCTCAACCCTAGCGGGAGGTTACAATGAGCAGTTCTTC
TRBD2	TRBV29-1	NA	TRBJ2-1	CSLGLAGSEQFF	TGCAGCCTTGGACTAGCGGGGAGTGAGCAGTTCTTC
TRBD2	TRBV30	NA	TRBJ2-5	CAWSVPGLWTDGTSGRETQYF	TGTGCCTGGAGTGTACCAGGTCTATGGACAGACGGGACTAGCGGGAGAGAGACCCAGTACTTC
TRBD1	TRBV5-1	NA	TRBJ2-3	CASSRGQGLTDTQYF	TGCGCCAGCAGTAGAGGACAGGGGCTCACAGATACGCAGTATTTT
TRBD1	TRBV9	NA	TRBJ2-5	CASSGTGGLGTQYF	TGTGCCAGCAGCGGAACAGGGGGCTTAGGAACCCAGTACTTC
TRBD2	TRBV19	NA	TRBJ2-4	CASSIRGLAERNIQYF	TGTGCCAGTAGTATAAGAGGACTAGCGGAGAGAAACATTCAGTACTTC
NA	TRBV28	NA	TRBJ2-1	CASSRTNSYNEQFF	TGTGCCAGCAGCCGGACTAACTCCTACAATGAGCAGTTCTTC
TRBD2	TRBV29-1	NA	TRBJ2-5	CSVMVGGTGETQYF	TGCAGCGTAATGGTCGGGGGGACGGGAGAGACCCAGTACTTC
TRBD1	TRBV7-9	few	TRBJ1-5	CASSLGQNQPQHF	TGTGCCAGCAGCTTGGGACAGAATCAGCCCCAGCATTTT
NA	TRBV19	few	TRBJ1-5	CASSPIGGGANQPQHF	TGTGCCAGTAGTCCCATTGGCGGGGGCGCCAATCAGCCCCAGCATTTT